This T cell receptor (beta chain) was sequenced in a study of T cell clusters in autoimmune cytopenias. Findings of the study overall: Physiological T cell clusters of healthy donors were apparently absent in primary autoimmune cytopenia patients. The cluster-lack signature was not seen for secondary cytopenia versus chronic lymphocytic leukemia.

Germline assignment: CDR1 LNHDA and CDR2 SQIVND (reference sequence). This CDR3 spans 16 amino acids. Its frequency marks this clonotype as medium-sized. Its matching antigen is unknown. TRB was amplified by touch-down multiplex PCR, primer pools A and B combined. TCRdb reprocessed the multiplex PCR reads and stores each CDR3 protein as one record, lacking DNA. Its listing shows about 3,500 distinct CDR3 sequences. Each sample's input was approximately 270 ng genomic DNA, 38,000 or so genome equivalents. The sequence derives from a human donor with an autoimmune cytopenia or autoimmune hepatitis (not recorded which). The genes are TRBV19 and TRBJ1-3; TCRdb proposes TRBD1, but this gene call is untestable without DNA. Material for sequencing was peripheral blood. The CDR3 is CASSTGGGRSGNTIYF.